Listed here are 25 T cell receptor beta chains from one sample, sequenced in a study of blood T cell repertoires in COVID-19. Using immunoSEQ multiplex PCR, the repertoire was profiled, and TCRdb retains in-frame clones only, with some absent. The top ten clones hold approximately 1.8% of a sample with some 150,000 clones, around 84% of them seen once. Sequences were obtained from peripheral blood. These receptors were obtained from a man older than 75 with acute or convalescent COVID-19.

The J gene is TRBJ2-7, the V gene TRBV9, with 10 bases identical to TRBD2. Trimming removed 0 bases from V and 7 bases from J; junction bases left unmatched: 7. Germline CDR1 SGDLS, CDR2 YYNGEE. This CDR3 has 15 residues. This CDR3 is CASSVGGSGGNEQYF. Here the CDR3 DNA reads TGTGCCAGCAGCGTAGGAGGTAGCGGGGGGAATGAGCAGTACTTC.

This clone was detected only once. The gene calls are TRBV6-5 and TRBJ2-1; no clear D gene. Germline V gene data show CDR1 as MNHEY and CDR2 as SVGAGI. Trimming removed 6 bases from V and 16 bases from J, with 16 bases in between. This CDR3 spans 11 amino acids. The CDR3 DNA reads TGTGCCAGCAGCGACACCGTCCGTTTTTTCTTC. Its protein is CASSDTVRFFF.

The rearrangement joins TRBV27 to TRBJ1-6; 10 bases agree with TRBD1. V dropped 6 bases and J dropped 7; count of bases not matched to a gene: 6. The CDR3 contains 15 residues. Germline lookup yields CDR1 MNHEY and CDR2 SMNVEV (reference sequence). For the CDR3, the DNA is TGTGCCAGCAGCTTGGACAGGGGGAAAAATTCACCCCTCCACTTT. This gives the protein CASSLDRGKNSPLHF.

V usage is TRBV30 and J usage is TRBJ1-5; the match to TRBD1 covers 11 bases. Trimming removed 3 bases from V and 6 bases from J; junction bases left unmatched: 4. Germline CDR1 is GTSNPN and CDR2 is SVGIG (reference sequence). The CDR3 totals 14 residues. CDR3 bases: TGTGCCTGGAGCCGGACAGGGGGCCCTCAGCCCCAGCATTTT. This encodes CAWSRTGGPQPQHF.

To note about this clone: In the same sample, other DNA sequences code for this CDR3. V and J are TRBV12-5 and TRBJ1-3; D is undetermined. CDR3 length equals 14 residues. The V and J ends lost 3 bases and 0 bases respectively, with 6 bases between them. Germline V gene sequence: CDR1 LGHNT, CDR2 FRNRAP. The CDR3 protein is CASGLPSSGNTIYF. CDR3 sequence (DNA): TGTGCTAGTGGTTTACCCAGCTCTGGAAACACCATATATTTT.

This chain uses TRBV18 with TRBJ2-2; a weak D match, TRBD1 (6 bases). Trimming took 4 bases from V and 0 from J, leaving 9 bases between them. The CDR3 spans 15 residues. Germline CDR1 and CDR2: KGHSH and LQKENI. The CDR3 here is CASSLDRTNTGELFF. The CDR3, as DNA: TGTGCCAGCTCACTGGACAGAACGAACACCGGGGAGCTGTTTTTT.

The chain recombines TRBV5-5 with TRBJ2-7; tentatively, D is TRBD2 (5 bases). The CDR3 totals 14 residues. Trimming pared 2 bases from V and 3 bases from J, leaving 12 bases between. Germline CDR1 reads SGHKS; CDR2 reads YYEKEE (reference sequence). The CDR3, as DNA: TGTGCCAGCAGCTTTCAATTCGGGGTCTACGAGCAGTACGTC. It translates to CASSFQFGVYEQYV.

The gene calls are TRBV3-1 (or the pseudogene TRBV3-2) and TRBJ1-2; 10 nucleotides agree with TRBD1. The CDR3 runs to 15 residues. V trimming: 5 bases; J trimming: 4 bases; junction bases outside the gene matches: 7. CDR1 and CDR2 from the germline V gene are LGHDT and YNNKEL (reference sequence). The CDR3 region has the DNA TGTGCCAGCAGCTTGCGACAGGGGGCTGGCTATGGCTACACCTTC. Amino acids: CASSLRQGAGYGYTF.

The rearrangement uses TRBV5-1 and TRBJ1-2, with 10 bases matching TRBD1. This CDR3 is 14 amino acids long. With V trimmed by 3 bases and J by 8 bases, 7 bases remained unmatched. Germline assignment: CDR1 SGHRS and CDR2 YFSETQ. CDR3 sequence reads: CASSWDRGAGGYTF. The CDR3 DNA sequence: TGCGCCAGCAGCTGGGACAGGGGCGCGGGAGGCTACACCTTC. The full variable domain, completed using reference TRBV5-1 and TRBJ1-2, is KAGVTQTPRYLIKTRGQQVTLSCSPISGHRSVSWYQQTPGQGLQFLFEYFSETQRNKGNFPGRFSGRQFSNSRSEMNVSTLELGDSALYLCASSWDRGAGGYTFGSGTRLTVV.

The V gene is TRBV25-1, the J gene TRBJ1-2, with 8 nucleotides matching TRBD1. Trimming removed 4 bases from V and 3 bases from J; junction bases left unmatched: 13. Germline V gives CDR1 MGHDK, CDR2 SYGVNS. There are 17 residues in the CDR3. CDR3 bases: TGTGCCAGCAGTGCAAGGACAGGGCTACTTCGGGACTATGGCTACACCTTC. Protein: CASSARTGLLRDYGYTF.

CDR3 DNA: TGTGCCTGGACAGGCAGAAACTCCTACGAGCAGTACTTC. Protein sequence: CAWTGRNSYEQYF. This chain uses TRBV30 with TRBJ2-7; D unclear. CDR1 is GTSNPN, CDR2 SVGIG, per germline (reference sequence). This CDR3 is built from 13 residues. Deletions cut 4 bases from V and 0 bases from J, with 10 bases between.

The chain combines TRBV19 with TRBJ1-6; D perhaps matches TRBD1 (6 bases). The CDR3 covers 15 residues. Between the trimmed V and J ends, which lost 7 bases and 13 bases, there was a span of 23 bases. CDR1 and CDR2 from the germline V gene are LNHDA and SQIVND (reference sequence). The CDR3 here is CASTSGGVGGAPLHF. Written as DNA, the CDR3 is TGTGCCAGTACCTCCGGGGGGGTTGGGGGCGCCCCCCTCCACTTT.

The genes are TRBV6-2 or TRBV6-3 and TRBJ1-4; TRBD1 matches at 10 bases. Germline-derived CDR1 and CDR2 are MNHEY and SVGEGT. The V gene end was trimmed by 4 bases and the J gene end by 10 bases; junction bases not matched to a gene: 9. CDR3 length equals 15 residues. Written as DNA, the CDR3 is TGTGCCAGCAGTTCGCGGACAGGGGGGATCCGAAAACTGTTTTTT. As protein: CASSSRTGGIRKLFF.

The J gene is TRBJ1-1, the V gene TRBV10-3, with D possibly being TRBD1 (5 bases). Germline V gene sequence: CDR1 ENHRY, CDR2 SYGVKD. Trimming left V 7 bases short and J 3 bases short, with 12 bases between. The CDR3 has 13 residues. The CDR3 region is CAITKGLDTEAFF. The CDR3 DNA sequence: TGTGCCATCACCAAGGGGCTTGACACTGAAGCTTTCTTT.

J is TRBJ1-3 and V is TRBV6-5; possible D gene TRBD1, 6 bases. The length of the CDR3 is 15 residues. Per germline, CDR1 MNHEY and CDR2 SVGAGI. Trimming cost V 2 bases and J 0 bases, with 8 bases left between them. In DNA, the CDR3 is TGTGCCAGCAGTTACGACAGGCTCTCTGGAAACACCATATATTTT. This translates into CASSYDRLSGNTIYF.

The chain joins TRBV6-4 to TRBJ2-1; D remains ambiguous. Trimming left V 5 bases short and J 0 bases short, with 5 bases between. The CDR3 has 13 amino acids. Germline lookup yields CDR1 MRHNA and CDR2 SNTAGT. Here the CDR3 DNA reads TGTGCCAGCAGTTTTAGCTCCTACAATGAGCAGTTCTTC. It yields the protein CASSFSSYNEQFF.

With respect to this clone: This sample includes further DNA sequences coding for the same CDR3. The rearrangement uses TRBV28 and TRBJ1-2, with TRBD1 matching 7 bases. The CDR3 totals 13 residues. J was trimmed by 7 bases and V by 4 bases; bases with no gene match: 6. CDR1 and CDR2 from the germline V gene are MDHEN and SYDVKM. This chain's CDR3 is CASSSGQVLGYTF. In DNA form, the CDR3 reads TGTGCCAGCAGTTCTGGACAGGTCCTTGGCTACACCTTC.

The chain joins TRBV18 to TRBJ2-7, with D possibly TRBD1 on 5 matching bases. From germline, CDR1 is KGHSH and CDR2 LQKENI. With 0 bases removed from V and 4 bases from J, the gap between germline ends came to 13 bases. The CDR3 spans 15 residues. CDR3 residues: CASSPPSQGAYEQYF. As DNA, the CDR3 is TGTGCCAGCTCACCACCTTCTCAAGGGGCGTACGAGCAGTACTTC.

The genes are TRBV3-1 (or the pseudogene TRBV3-2) and TRBJ1-1; TRBD1 might be the D (6 bases). CDR3 size: 14 residues. CDR1 and CDR2 (germline): LGHDT, YNNKEL (reference sequence). V shed 4 bases and J shed 4 bases, with 13 bases lying between them. The CDR3 bases are TGTGCCAGCAGCCGTCCAGGGGAAACCACTGAAGCTTTCTTT. This encodes CASSRPGETTEAFF.

This chain links TRBV3-1 (or the pseudogene TRBV3-2) with TRBJ2-2; 9 bases agree with TRBD2. The CDR3 has 15 residues. CDR1 is LGHDT, CDR2 YNNKEL, per germline (reference sequence). The V segment lost 1 base and the J segment 8 bases; nucleotides outside the gene matches: 5. In nucleotides, the CDR3 is TGTGCCAGCAGCCAAGTGCGGGGGGGGCGAGGGGAGCTGTTTTTT. Protein sequence: CASSQVRGGRGELFF.

This sequence joins TRBV29-1 and TRBJ1-1; no firm D call. Deletions cut 5 bases from V and 10 bases from J, with 11 bases between. There are 10 residues in the CDR3. The germline V gene encodes CDR1 SQVTM and CDR2 ANQGSEA. The CDR3 coding sequence is TGCAGCGTTTTTGAGAGAATAGCTTTCTTT. The encoded protein is CSVFERIAFF.

The chain couples TRBV12-3 or TRBV12-4 to TRBJ1-6; 8 bases line up with TRBD1. Trimming at V came to 8 bases and at J to 7 bases, leaving 4 bases not matched to a gene. The CDR3 spans 13 residues. DNA for the CDR3: TGTGCCAGCGCGGACAGGGCAAATTCACCCCTCCACTTT. Translated: CASADRANSPLHF.

The rearrangement joins TRBV7-9 to TRBJ2-7, with 8 bases lining up with TRBD1. The CDR3 covers 14 residues. The V and J ends lost 1 base and 7 bases, in that order; junction bases with no gene match: 6. Per the germline V gene, CDR1 is SEHNR and CDR2 is FQNEAQ (reference sequence). CDR3 nucleotide sequence: TGTGCCAGCAGCTTAGGGCAGGGGGCTTGGGAGCAGTACTTC. Encoded protein: CASSLGQGAWEQYF.

The V and J genes are TRBV7-3 and TRBJ2-3; weak D call: TRBD2 (7 bases). Trimming cost V 4 bases and J 2 bases, with 13 bases left between them. Germline CDR1 and CDR2: SGHTA and FQGTGA. This CDR3 has 15 residues. CDR3 nucleotide sequence: TGTGCCAGCAGCTGGGCGGGGGCTAACACAGATACGCAGTATTTT. Translating it yields CASSWAGANTDTQYF.

This clone was counted only a few times. The chain is built from TRBV28 and TRBJ2-7; the D gene is possibly TRBD1 (5 bases). Deletions cut 2 bases from V and 2 bases from J, with 19 bases between. Germline-derived CDR1 and CDR2 are MDHEN and SYDVKM. The CDR3 extends over 17 amino acids. CDR3 in amino acids: CASSLGAGQSRAYEQYV. Here the CDR3 DNA reads TGTGCCAGCAGTTTAGGGGCCGGGCAGTCTCGAGCCTACGAGCAGTACGTC.